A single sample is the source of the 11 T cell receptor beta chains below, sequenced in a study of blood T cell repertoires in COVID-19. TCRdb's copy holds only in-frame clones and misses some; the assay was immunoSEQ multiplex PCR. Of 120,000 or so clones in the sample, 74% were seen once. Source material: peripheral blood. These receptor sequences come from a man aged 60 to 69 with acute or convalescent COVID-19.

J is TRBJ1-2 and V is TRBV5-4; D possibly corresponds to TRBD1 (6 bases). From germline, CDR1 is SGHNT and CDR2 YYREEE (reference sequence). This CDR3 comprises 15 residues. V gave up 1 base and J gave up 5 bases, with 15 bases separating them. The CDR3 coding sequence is TGTGCCAGCAGCTTGTGGTCCGGACAGTTTTATGGCTACACCTTC. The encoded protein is CASSLWSGQFYGYTF.

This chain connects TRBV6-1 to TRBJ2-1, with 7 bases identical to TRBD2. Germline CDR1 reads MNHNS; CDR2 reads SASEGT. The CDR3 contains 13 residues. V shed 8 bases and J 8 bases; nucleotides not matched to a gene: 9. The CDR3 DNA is TGTGCCAGCCGGCGGGGAGGGCCCTATGAGCAGTTCTTC. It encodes CASRRGGPYEQFF.

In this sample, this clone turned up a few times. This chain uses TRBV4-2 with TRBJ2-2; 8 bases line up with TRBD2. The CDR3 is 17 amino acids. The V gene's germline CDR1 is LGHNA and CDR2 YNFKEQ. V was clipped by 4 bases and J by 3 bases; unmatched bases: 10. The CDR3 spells CASSLGRGRTYTGELFF. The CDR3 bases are TGTGCCAGCAGCCTCGGGAGGGGCAGGACGTACACCGGGGAGCTGTTTTTT.

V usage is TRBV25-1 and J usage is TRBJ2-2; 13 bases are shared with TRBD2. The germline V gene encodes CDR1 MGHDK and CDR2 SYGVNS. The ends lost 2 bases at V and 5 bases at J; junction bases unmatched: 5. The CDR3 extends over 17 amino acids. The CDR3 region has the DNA TGTGCCAGCAGTGAACGTAGGACTAGCGGGGGTACCGGGGAGCTGTTTTTT. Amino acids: CASSERRTSGGTGELFF. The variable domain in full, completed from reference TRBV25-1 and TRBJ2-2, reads EADIYQTPRYLVIGTGKKITLECSQTMGHDKMYWYQQDPGMELHLIHYSYGVNSTEKGDLSSESTVSRIRTEHFPLTLESARPSHTSQYLCASSERRTSGGTGELFFGEGSRLTVL.

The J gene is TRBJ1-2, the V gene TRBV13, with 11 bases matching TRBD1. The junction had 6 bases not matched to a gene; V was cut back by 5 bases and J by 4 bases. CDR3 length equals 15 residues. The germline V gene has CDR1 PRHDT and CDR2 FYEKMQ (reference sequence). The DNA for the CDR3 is TGTGCCAGCAGCGGGGAGGACAGGGGGCTCTATGGCTACACCTTC. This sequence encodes CASSGEDRGLYGYTF.

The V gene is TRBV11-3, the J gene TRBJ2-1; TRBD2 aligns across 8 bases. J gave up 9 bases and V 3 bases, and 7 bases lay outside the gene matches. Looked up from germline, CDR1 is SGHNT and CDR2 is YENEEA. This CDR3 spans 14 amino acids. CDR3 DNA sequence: TGTGCCAGCAGCTTTAGCGGGACCCTAAGTGAGCAGTTCTTC. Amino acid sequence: CASSFSGTLSEQFF. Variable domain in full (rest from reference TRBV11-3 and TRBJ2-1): EAGVVQSPRYKIIEKKQPVAFWCNPISGHNTLYWYLQNLGQGPELLIRYENEEAVDDSQLPKDRFSAERLKGVDSTLKIQPAELGDSAVYLCASSFSGTLSEQFFGPGTRLTVL.

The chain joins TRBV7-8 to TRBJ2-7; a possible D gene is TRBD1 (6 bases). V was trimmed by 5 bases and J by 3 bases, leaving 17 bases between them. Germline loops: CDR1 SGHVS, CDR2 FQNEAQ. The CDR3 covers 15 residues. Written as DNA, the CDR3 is TGTGCCAGCAGCAACACCGGGACAAATTTCTACGAGCAGTACTTC. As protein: CASSNTGTNFYEQYF.

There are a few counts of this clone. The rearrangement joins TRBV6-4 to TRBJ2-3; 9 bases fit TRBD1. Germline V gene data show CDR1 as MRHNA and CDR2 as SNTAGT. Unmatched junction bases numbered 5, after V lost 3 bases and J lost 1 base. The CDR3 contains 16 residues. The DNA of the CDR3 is TGTGCCAGCAGTGAATCGGGACAGGGAGGCACAGATACGCAGTATTTT. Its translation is CASSESGQGGTDTQYF.

DNA of the CDR3: TGTGCCAGCAGCTTGCAGGGGAATCGCTCACCCCTCCACTTT. Its protein product is CASSLQGNRSPLHF. V is TRBV5-4 and J is TRBJ1-6, with a weak D call TRBD1 (6 bases). There are 14 residues in the CDR3. The V end was cut by 1 base, the J end by 10 bases, with 12 bases between. Germline V CDR1 and CDR2: SGHNT, YYREEE (reference sequence).

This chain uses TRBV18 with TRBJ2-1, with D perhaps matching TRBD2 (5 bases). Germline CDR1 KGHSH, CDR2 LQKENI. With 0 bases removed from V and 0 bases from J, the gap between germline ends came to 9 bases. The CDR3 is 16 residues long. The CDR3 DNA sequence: TGTGCCAGCTCACCACCCTCCGCGGGCTCCTACAATGAGCAGTTCTTC. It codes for CASSPPSAGSYNEQFF.

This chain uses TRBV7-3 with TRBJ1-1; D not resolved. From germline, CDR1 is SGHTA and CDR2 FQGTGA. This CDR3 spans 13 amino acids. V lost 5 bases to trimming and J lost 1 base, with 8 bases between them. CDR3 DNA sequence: TGTGCCAGCAGCGGCTCGAAGAACACTGAAGCTTTCTTT. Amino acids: CASSGSKNTEAFF. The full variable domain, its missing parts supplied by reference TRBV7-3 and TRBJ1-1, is GAGVSQTPSNKVTEKGKYVELRCDPISGHTALYWYRQSLGQGPEFLIYFQGTGAADDSGLPNDRFFAVRPEGSVSTLKIQRTERGDSAVYLCASSGSKNTEAFFGQGTRLTVV.